These 13 T cell receptor beta chains were all obtained from the same sample, sequenced in a study of response to subunit inactivated influenza vaccine. TCRdb processed the RT-PCR reads anew with MiXCR; each CDR3 protein has one entry. Here the sample spans a few hundred thousand distinct CDR3 sequences, 14% being singletons. Sequences were derived from PBMCs from blood, sampled about 13 days after vaccination. Receptor source: a man aged 50-60 years who received an inactivated influenza vaccine.

V and J are TRBV5-1 and TRBJ1-6; the D gene is possibly TRBD1 (6 bases). The CDR3 contains 14 residues. Trimming took off 4 bases at V and 7 bases at J, with 12 bases between the two ends. Per the germline V gene, CDR1 is SGHRS and CDR2 is YFSETQ. CDR3 sequence (DNA): TGCGCCAGCAGCATCACAGGGAACAATTCACCCCTCCACTTT. This gives the protein CASSITGNNSPLHF.

The chain combines TRBV5-6 with TRBJ1-2, with 8 bases aligning to TRBD1. CDR1 is SGHDT and CDR2 is YYEEEE in the germline V gene. V lost 6 bases and J lost 7; bases outside the gene matches: 14. The CDR3 spans 15 residues. The CDR3 sequence is CASTGQGSFMGGYTF. CDR3 in DNA: TGTGCCAGCACCGGACAGGGTTCGTTTATGGGTGGCTACACCTTC.

This clonotype was counted only a few times. The rearrangement links TRBV5-6 to TRBJ1-5; D gene ambiguous. The V end lost 0 bases, the J end lost 10 bases, and 11 bases lay between the germline ends. Germline CDR1 reads SGHDT; CDR2 reads YYEEEE. The length of the CDR3 is 13 residues. The CDR3 region is CASSLEHRPPQHF. In DNA form, the CDR3 reads TGTGCCAGCAGCTTGGAGCACCGGCCCCCCCAGCATTTT.

This clonotype was seen a few times. CDR3 sequence reads: CASSLTRSGANVLTF. The CDR3 DNA follows: TGTGCCAGCAGCCTCACCAGGTCTGGGGCCAACGTCCTGACTTTC. The V call is TRBV7-9, the J call TRBJ2-6, with D unclear. CDR3 size: 15 residues. Per the germline V gene, CDR1 is SEHNR and CDR2 is FQNEAQ (reference sequence). Trimming pared 5 bases from V and 1 base from J, leaving 9 bases between.

This chain connects TRBV12-3 or TRBV12-4 to TRBJ2-2; a possible D gene is TRBD2 (5 bases). With 7 bases removed from V and 0 bases from J, the gap between germline ends came to 9 bases. The CDR3 has 14 amino acids. The CDR3 sequence is CASKIGTNTGELFF. The CDR3 region has the DNA TGTGCCAGCAAGATCGGGACGAACACCGGGGAGCTGTTTTTT.

The J gene is TRBJ2-1, the V gene TRBV28; possible D gene TRBD2, 5 bases. The CDR3 spans 15 residues. V dropped 1 base and J dropped 8 bases, with 15 bases sitting between them. CDR1 MDHEN and CDR2 SYDVKM come from the germline V gene. CDR3 bases: TGTGCCAGCAGTTTATCTGATTGGGAGTTGGATGAGCAGTTCTTC. Protein sequence: CASSLSDWELDEQFF.

This clonotype has more than one count but fewer than ten. The rearrangement links TRBV28 to TRBJ1-5; 8 nucleotides match TRBD1. This CDR3 is built from 19 residues. Germline V gene lookup returns CDR1 MDHEN and CDR2 SYDVKM. V shed 3 bases, J shed 5 bases, and the junction held 18 bases outside the gene matches. CDR3 region: CASSFRRTGRGRRDQPQHF. Written as DNA, the CDR3 is TGTGCCAGCAGTTTTAGACGGACAGGGAGGGGACGTAGAGATCAGCCCCAGCATTTT. Based on the CDR3 plus reference TRBV28 and TRBJ1-5, the full variable domain is DVKVTQSSRYLVKRTGEKVFLECVQDMDHENMFWYRQDPGLGLRLIYFSYDVKMKEKGDIPEGYSVSREKKERFSLILESASTNQTSMYLCASSFRRTGRGRRDQPQHFGDGTRLSIL.

V usage is TRBV6-2 or TRBV6-3 and J usage is TRBJ2-5; 8 nucleotides line up with TRBD2. J gave up 5 bases and V 4 bases, and 9 bases lay outside the gene matches. Germline V gene lookup returns CDR1 MNHEY and CDR2 SVGEGT. This CDR3 is built from 15 residues. CDR3 residues: CASSLGGREAETQYF. The CDR3 DNA is TGTGCCAGCAGTTTGGGGGGGCGGGAGGCGGAGACCCAGTACTTC.

The rearrangement links TRBV4-1 to TRBJ2-7; maybe TRBD1 (5 bases). The CDR3 covers 15 residues. The germline V gene has CDR1 MGHRA and CDR2 YSYEKL. V shed 1 base and J shed 1 base, with 11 bases lying between them. DNA of the CDR3: TGCGCCAGCAGCCAAGGTGAAGGGGAATCCTACGAGCAGTACTTC. Amino acids: CASSQGEGESYEQYF.

In its sample, this clonotype was seen a few times. The CDR3 coding sequence is TGCAGTGCTAGAACGTTCGGGGTTTCCTACAATGAGCAGTTCTTC. Translation gives CSARTFGVSYNEQFF. This chain connects TRBV20-1 to TRBJ2-1, with a tentative D call TRBD2 (5 bases). Germline V gene sequence: CDR1 DFQATT, CDR2 SNEGSKA (reference sequence). Trimming shortened V by 2 bases and J by 1 base, and 12 bases separated the two germline ends. This CDR3 is built from 15 residues.

The chain is built from TRBV10-1 and TRBJ1-5; D might be TRBD1 (6 bases). Trimming removed 1 base from V and 1 base from J, with 20 bases in between. Germline V gene sequence: CDR1 WNHNN, CDR2 SYGVQD (reference sequence). CDR3 length: 19 amino acids. CDR3 loop: CASSEYRVGAGGSNQPQHF. CDR3 sequence (DNA): TGCGCCAGCAGTGAGTACAGGGTGGGGGCCGGGGGAAGCAATCAGCCCCAGCATTTT.

For this clonotype: Germline and junction disagree at one end, which may indicate a read error. The chain has TRBV7-2 and TRBJ2-2; 9 nucleotides align to TRBD2. There are 16 residues in the CDR3. Germline lookup yields CDR1 SGHTA and CDR2 FQGNSA. CDR3 DNA sequence: TGTGCCAGCAGCTCCGGACTAGCGCTTAGCACCGGGGAGCTGTCTTTT. Translation: CASSSGLALSTGELSF.

This clonotype was observed many times. The chain employs TRBV29-1 and TRBJ2-7; D is possibly TRBD1 (6 bases). This CDR3 is built from 16 residues. Germline assignment: CDR1 SQVTM and CDR2 ANQGSEA. Trimming removed 1 base at V and 2 bases at J, with 18 bases between. In nucleotides, the CDR3 is TGCAGCGTTGAAGTCCGGTCAGGGGCCCGTCCCTACGAGCAGTACTTC. It translates to CSVEVRSGARPYEQYF.